Given below is one TCR beta chain in context. The antigen it recognizes is unknown. The record has no base qualities; no much larger clone is one base away. The CDR3 regions of human TCRbeta chains were subjected to immunosequencing. Under the source paper's analysis protocol: Repertoire TCRs were matched against a reference library of SARS-CoV-2-specific TCRs generated with the MIRA antigen-specificity platform. Breadth meant the fraction of unique TCRs that were SARS-CoV-2-associated, whereas depth meant the fraction of total T cells that were SARS-CoV-2-associated. Using the MIRA data, every spike-specific TCR was mapped to the spike region that the TCR reacted to and assigned to either a CD4 or a CD8 class. Log10-transformed breadth and depth values were compared by one-way ANOVA with Sidak's multiple comparisons tests. This is the immuneACCESS table as TCRdb keeps it, with only in-frame sequences that have V and J called. A part of the clones is gone; compared with another copy, unresolved V genes explain less than half, and the rest is unexplained. The DNA gave D and trimming, while V, J and clone size come from that table. The sample has around 120,000 clones on record, 88% of them singletons. In total, the top ten clones hold approximately 5% of the sample.

Sequences SEHNR (CDR1) and FQNEAQ (CDR2) are obtained from the germline V gene (reference sequence). There are 17 amino acids in the CDR3, from cysteine to phenylalanine inclusive. Of the read, only the CDR3 DNA is kept; its 51 bases are in frame from base 1. Germline trimming amounts to 7 bases on V and 9 bases on J, with 18 as the count of junction bases outside the gene matches. The time point label corresponds to: baseline before first vaccination. The vaccinee samples were drawn from two UK trials, COV001 and COV002, one of which was a single-blind randomized controlled phase 2/3 trial testing AZD1222 (ChAdOx1 nCoV-19) in healthy adults. For TCRbeta chain sequencing, PBMC samples from trial participants were taken at day 0 and at day 28 after the second dose. The data are from a study of T cell responses to AZD1222 COVID-19 vaccine (dated by TCRdb to the early 2020s). Describing the broader study: AZD1222 recipients whose second dose came at about 4 weeks and those whose second dose came at about 12 weeks were combined into one group, since spike-specific TCR depth and breadth did not differ between the two schedules. Trial participants were enrolled by age into 18-55, 56-69 and 70-plus year subgroups, with about 150, 28 and 57 TCR-sequenced participants respectively. TCR sequencing was performed for some 250 trial participants, of whom around 200 were given two doses of AZD1222 and some 26 were given two doses of MenACWY control vaccine. General conclusions and limits of the study: In the small 56-69-year group, the increase in depth fell short of significance, most likely because of low power. Conclusions about previously exposed vaccinees are limited, since just five or six AZD1222 recipients were seropositive for SARS-CoV-2 at baseline. After two AZD1222 doses, both the breadth and the depth of spike-specific TCRs were significantly higher than at day 0 and than in MenACWY recipients. Participants were mostly white British, with more females than males. The authors suggested clonal diversity may have been underestimated. Because no samples from the day 14 peak response were available, repertoires could be characterized only after the peak T cell response. CD4 TCRs associated with the vaccine covered the entire spike protein, and the dominant responses were in regions 160-218 and 743-854. Nearly half of unique spike-specific TCRs reportedly recognized epitopes outside regions mutated in the B.1.351 and B.1.1.7 variants.

Here the chain combines TRBV7-9 and TRBJ1-6, with 7 bases in between that match TRBD1. This receptor was taken from an adult in good health. Sequencing used peripheral blood, obtained on day 0 of AZD1222 vaccination. The nucleotide sequence is given as TGTGCCAGCATCAAAAACGAGGGGGCCATGATTAGTTCACCCCTCCACTTT. Its product reads: CASIKNEGAMISSPLHF. Supplemented by the reference TRBV7-9 and TRBJ1-6 proteins around the CDR3, the complete variable domain is DTGVSQNPRHKITKRGQNVTFRCDPISEHNRLYWYRQTLGQGPEFLTYFQNEAQLEKSRLLSDRFSAERPKGSFSTLEIQRTEQGDSAMYLCASIKNEGAMISSPLHFGNGTRLTVT.